This T cell receptor (beta chain) was identified in a study of blood T cell repertoires in COVID-19. Study-level information: The United States, Italy and Spain provided the acute and convalescent COVID-19 samples. T cells, B-cell-depleted T cells, or PBMCs provided the cDNA or gDNA that served as material.

Original handling: Estimated nucleated cell counts came from reference gene primer amplification. Using immunoSEQ multiplex PCR, the repertoire was profiled, and TCRdb retains in-frame clones only, with some absent. The V and J calls and clone size were taken over from that table, and D and trimming were inferred from the DNA. The table lists just over 250,000 clones, about 88% of them singletons, with approximately 3.8% in the top ten. The source material was peripheral blood. The sequence derives from a man in his fifties or sixties who had recovered from COVID-19.

CDR3 loop: CASSESGTVGGNEQFF. As DNA, the CDR3 is TGTGCCAGCAGTGAATCTGGGACAGTCGGGGGCAATGAGCAGTTCTTC. The V gene is TRBV6-1, the J gene TRBJ2-1; perhaps TRBD1 as D (7 bases). V shed 2 bases and J shed 6 bases, with 17 bases lying between them. CDR1 is MNHNS and CDR2 is SASEGT in the germline V gene. The CDR3 spans 16 residues.